Listed here are 16 T cell receptor beta chains from one sample, sequenced in a study of OX40 agonist ivuxolimab in advanced cancers. Data came from immunoSEQ multiplex PCR; TCRdb stores just in-frame clones and leaves some out. The table shows 20,000 to 25,000 clones, with about 85% occurring only once. The source material was CD4+ or CD8+ T cells sorted from blood, sampled in a trial of the OX40 agonist ivuxolimab. These receptors were obtained from an adult with an advanced solid tumor such as melanoma, head and neck, liver or kidney cancer.

This rearrangement joins TRBV13 to TRBJ1-2, with 10 positions matching TRBD1. There are 14 residues in the CDR3. V dropped 6 bases and J dropped 6; count of bases not matched to a gene: 7. Germline values: CDR1 PRHDT, CDR2 FYEKMQ (reference sequence). For the CDR3, the DNA is TGTGCCAGCAGTCTACCCGGGACAGGGGATGGCTACACCTTC. Its protein product is CASSLPGTGDGYTF.

The chain employs TRBV4-3 and TRBJ2-7, with 11 bases matching TRBD1. V was clipped by 4 bases and J by 3 bases; unmatched bases: 2. The CDR3 has 14 amino acids. Germline V gene lookup returns CDR1 LGHNA and CDR2 YSLEER. The CDR3 spells CASSPGTGGYEQYF. The CDR3 DNA follows: TGCGCCAGCAGCCCCGGGACAGGGGGCTACGAGCAGTACTTC.

The DNA of the CDR3 is TGTGCCAGCAGGGACAGGACCTACAATGAGCAGTTCTTC. Its protein is CASRDRTYNEQFF. The chain has TRBV11-3 and TRBJ2-1, with 7 bases that match TRBD1. This CDR3 is 13 amino acids long. Trimming removed 6 bases from V and 2 bases from J; junction bases left unmatched: 1. The germline CDR1 and CDR2 sequences are SGHNT and YENEEA. Variable domain in full (rest from reference TRBV11-3 and TRBJ2-1): EAGVVQSPRYKIIEKKQPVAFWCNPISGHNTLYWYLQNLGQGPELLIRYENEEAVDDSQLPKDRFSAERLKGVDSTLKIQPAELGDSAVYLCASRDRTYNEQFFGPGTRLTVL.

The V call is TRBV4-1, the J call TRBJ2-7; no clear D gene. The V gene's germline CDR1 is MGHRA and CDR2 YSYEKL. The V gene lost 2 bases and the J gene lost 0 bases, with 8 bases spanning the gap. The CDR3 covers 14 residues. CDR3 region: CASSQSGSSYEQYF. The CDR3 DNA reads as TGCGCCAGCAGCCAATCAGGAAGCTCCTACGAGCAGTACTTC.

This chain uses TRBV4-1 with TRBJ2-1; D may be TRBD1 or TRBD2 (5 bases each). This CDR3 has 15 residues. Between the trimmed V and J ends, which lost 3 bases and 4 bases, there was a span of 13 bases. The germline gives CDR1 MGHRA, CDR2 YSYEKL. CDR3 sequence (DNA): TGCGCCAGCAGCCACTCCGGGACCTTTTACAATGAGCAGTTCTTC. Residues: CASSHSGTFYNEQFF.

The J gene is TRBJ2-5, the V gene TRBV7-9; 7 nucleotides line up with TRBD1. The V segment lost 8 bases and the J segment 4 bases; nucleotides outside the gene matches: 10. The CDR3 totals 14 residues. CDR1 is SEHNR and CDR2 is FQNEAQ in the germline V gene (reference sequence). CDR3 nucleotide sequence: TGTGCCAGCGGAGGACAGGACGACCGAGAGACCCAGTACTTC. Translation: CASGGQDDRETQYF.

This chain links TRBV30 with TRBJ1-1; D not resolved. V was trimmed by 2 bases and J by 4 bases, leaving 11 bases between them. Germline CDR1 is GTSNPN and CDR2 is SVGIG (reference sequence). The CDR3 has 13 amino acids. The DNA for the CDR3 is TGTGCCTGGAGTAGTCATCGCGGCACTGAAGCTTTCTTT. Residues: CAWSSHRGTEAFF.

The chain uses TRBV7-9 and TRBJ2-3; possibly TRBD1 or TRBD2 for D (5 bases each). CDR3 length: 13 residues. Trimming stripped 10 bases from V and 3 bases from J, with 14 bases between. Germline V gene lookup returns CDR1 SEHNR and CDR2 FQNEAQ (reference sequence). CDR3 loop: CATPIGTTDTQYF. The CDR3 bases are TGTGCCACCCCGATTGGGACGACAGATACGCAGTATTTT.

The chain carries TRBV27 and TRBJ1-4, with a possible D match to TRBD1 (6 bases). CDR3 length equals 13 residues. V shed 3 bases and J shed 11 bases, with 13 bases lying between them. Per germline, CDR1 MNHEY and CDR2 SMNVEV (reference sequence). CDR3 region: CASSLRGGRKLFF. CDR3 bases: TGTGCCAGCAGTTTGCGCGGGGGCCGTAAACTGTTTTTT.

This clone was observed a single time. The J gene is TRBJ2-1, the V gene TRBV9; D gene ambiguous. V dropped 3 bases and J dropped 5 bases, with 9 bases sitting between them. Germline-derived CDR1 and CDR2 are SGDLS and YYNGEE. The CDR3 covers 13 residues. As DNA, the CDR3 is TGTGCCAGCAGCGCACCAAGTCACAATGAGCAGTTCTTC. It codes for CASSAPSHNEQFF.

This clone was recorded a few times. The chain recombines TRBV4-3 with TRBJ2-5; 8 bases fit TRBD2. Germline values: CDR1 LGHNA, CDR2 YSLEER. J lost 5 bases, V lost 1 base, and 9 bases had no gene match. The CDR3 contains 16 residues. CDR3: CASSQGSSGNLETQYF. The CDR3 region has the DNA TGCGCCAGCAGCCAAGGAAGTAGCGGGAATTTGGAGACCCAGTACTTC.

The genes are TRBV7-6 and TRBJ1-1; unclear D gene. The V gene's germline CDR1 is SGHVS and CDR2 FNYEAQ. CDR3 length equals 16 residues. Between the trimmed V and J ends, which lost 5 bases and 4 bases, there was a span of 20 bases. In nucleotides, the CDR3 is TGTGCCAGCAGCACCGCATTGGGAAGCCACCCCACTGAAGCTTTCTTT. It encodes CASSTALGSHPTEAFF.

This clone showed up just a few times. The genes are TRBV19 and TRBJ2-4; TRBD2 aligns across 12 bases. From germline, CDR1 is LNHDA and CDR2 SQIVND (reference sequence). V shed 5 bases and J 6 bases; nucleotides not matched to a gene: 8. This CDR3 contains 16 residues. The CDR3 nucleotides read TGTGCCAGTAGTGTCCGACTAGCGGGAGCGATAAACATTCAGTACTTC. It encodes CASSVRLAGAINIQYF.

V usage is TRBV10-2 and J usage is TRBJ2-1; 10 bases agree with TRBD2. Germline values: CDR1 WSHSY, CDR2 SAAADI. V lost 0 bases and J lost 7; bases outside the gene matches: 18. The CDR3 length is 20 residues. The CDR3 DNA sequence: TGCGCCAGCAGTGAGTCGGGACACGGTCGGACTAGCGGTGCCCCGAATGAGCAGTTCTTC. It encodes CASSESGHGRTSGAPNEQFF.

This chain uses TRBV11-2 with TRBJ2-7, with 7 bases lining up with TRBD1. The CDR3 has 16 amino acids. Per the germline V gene, CDR1 is SGHAT and CDR2 is FQNNGV. The V segment lost 5 bases and the J segment 6 bases; nucleotides outside the gene matches: 16. CDR3: CASSPRRGTARLEQYF. The DNA for the CDR3 is TGTGCCAGCAGCCCTAGAAGGGGGACAGCTCGTCTCGAGCAGTACTTC.

This clone came up once. The chain links TRBV7-6 to TRBJ1-1; tentatively, D is TRBD1 (6 bases). CDR1 is SGHVS and CDR2 is FNYEAQ in the germline V gene. The V end was cut by 1 base, the J end by 0 bases, with 9 bases between. This CDR3 is built from 15 residues. The CDR3 bases are TGTGCCAGCAGCTTAGTAACAGGGATGAACACTGAAGCTTTCTTT. Protein sequence: CASSLVTGMNTEAFF.